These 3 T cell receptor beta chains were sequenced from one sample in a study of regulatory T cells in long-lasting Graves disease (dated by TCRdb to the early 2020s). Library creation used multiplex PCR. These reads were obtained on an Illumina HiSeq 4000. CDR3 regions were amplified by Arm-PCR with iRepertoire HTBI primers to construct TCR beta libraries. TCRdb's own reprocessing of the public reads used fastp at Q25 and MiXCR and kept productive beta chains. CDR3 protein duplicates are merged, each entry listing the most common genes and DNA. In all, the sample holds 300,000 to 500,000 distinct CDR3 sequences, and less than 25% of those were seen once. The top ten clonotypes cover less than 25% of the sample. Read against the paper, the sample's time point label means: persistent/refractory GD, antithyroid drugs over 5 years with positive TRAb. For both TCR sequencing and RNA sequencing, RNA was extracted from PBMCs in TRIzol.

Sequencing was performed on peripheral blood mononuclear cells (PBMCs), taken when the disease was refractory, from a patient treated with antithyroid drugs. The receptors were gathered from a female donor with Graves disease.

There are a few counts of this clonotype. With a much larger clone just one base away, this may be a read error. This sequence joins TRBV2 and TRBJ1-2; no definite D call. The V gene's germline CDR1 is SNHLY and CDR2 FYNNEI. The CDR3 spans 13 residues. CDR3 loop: CVSSGRTYYGYTF. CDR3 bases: TGTGTCAGCAGTGGCAGGACTTACTATGGCTACACCTTC. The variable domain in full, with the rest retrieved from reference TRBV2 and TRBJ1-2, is EPEVTQTPSHQVTQMGQEVILRCVPISNHLYFYWYRQILGQKVEFLVSFYNNEISEKSEIFDDQFSVERPDGSNFTLKIRSTKLEDSAMYFCVSSGRTYYGYTFGSGTRLTVV.

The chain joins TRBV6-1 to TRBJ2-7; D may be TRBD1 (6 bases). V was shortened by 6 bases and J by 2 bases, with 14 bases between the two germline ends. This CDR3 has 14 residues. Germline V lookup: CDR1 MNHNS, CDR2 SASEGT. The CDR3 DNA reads TGTGCCAGCAGCAGAGACAGGCGGCCCTACGAGCAGTACTTC. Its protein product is CASSRDRRPYEQYF.

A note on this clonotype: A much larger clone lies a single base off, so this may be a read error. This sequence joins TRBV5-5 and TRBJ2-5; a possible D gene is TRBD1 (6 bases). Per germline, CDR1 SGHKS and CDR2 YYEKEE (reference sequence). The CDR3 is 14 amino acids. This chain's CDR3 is CASSLGTSAETRYF. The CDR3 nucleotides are TGTGCCAGCAGTTTAGGGACATCCGCGGAGACCCGGTACTTC. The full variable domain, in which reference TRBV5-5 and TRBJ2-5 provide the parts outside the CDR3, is DAGVTQSPTHLIKTRGQQVTLRCSPISGHKSVSWYQQVLGQGPQFIFQYYEKEERGRGNFPDRFSARQFPNYSSELNVNALLLGDSALYLCASSLGTSAETRYFGPGTRLLVL.